This TCR beta chain was identified during a study of blood T cell repertoires in COVID-19. Sequencing used immunoSEQ multiplex PCR; TCRdb keeps in-frame clones, though not all of them. In the table there are some 70,000 clones, about nine tenths of which are singletons. Germline CDR1 reads DFQATT; CDR2 reads SNEGSKA (reference sequence). V lost 3 bases and J lost 3; bases outside the gene matches: 11. The CDR3 is 16 residues long. The sequenced sample was peripheral blood. This chain uses TRBV20-1 with TRBJ2-5, with 9 bases that match TRBD2. The TCR originated in a man aged 50 to 60 with active COVID-19. This CDR3 reads CSASVREGPFEETQYF. The CDR3 DNA reads TGCAGTGCTAGTGTGCGGGAGGGCCCGTTCGAAGAGACCCAGTACTTC.